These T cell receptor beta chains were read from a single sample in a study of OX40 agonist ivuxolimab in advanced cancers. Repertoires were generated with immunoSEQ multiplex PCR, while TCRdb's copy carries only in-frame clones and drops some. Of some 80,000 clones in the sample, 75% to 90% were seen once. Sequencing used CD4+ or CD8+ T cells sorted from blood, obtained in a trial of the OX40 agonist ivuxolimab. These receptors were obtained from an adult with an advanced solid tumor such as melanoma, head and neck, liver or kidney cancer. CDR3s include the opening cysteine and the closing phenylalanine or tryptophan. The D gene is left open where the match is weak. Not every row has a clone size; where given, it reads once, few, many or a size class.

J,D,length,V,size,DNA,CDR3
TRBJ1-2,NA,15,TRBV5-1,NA,TGCGCCAGCAGCTTGGAGGTAGGAGGGAACTATGGCTACACCTTC,CASSLEVGGNYGYTF
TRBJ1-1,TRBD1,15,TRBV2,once,TGTGCCAGCGGGGAGGGACAGCTCATGAACACTGAAGCTTTCTTT,CASGEGQLMNTEAFF
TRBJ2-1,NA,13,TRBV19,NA,TGTGCCAGCAGTAGGTTCCTCTACAATGAGCAGTTCTTC,CASSRFLYNEQFF
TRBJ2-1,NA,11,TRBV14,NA,TGTGCCAGCAGCGCGGCCAATGAGCAGTTCTTC,CASSAANEQFF
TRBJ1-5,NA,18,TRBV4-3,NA,TGCGCCAGCAGCCGAGAAGCCATATTGGAGGGATGGGTTCAGCCCCAGCATTTT,CASSREAILEGWVQPQHF
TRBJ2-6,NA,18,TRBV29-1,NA,TGCAGCGTTGATGTGGGTCAGGCATCGGCCTCTGGGGCCAACGTCCTGACTTTC,CSVDVGQASASGANVLTF
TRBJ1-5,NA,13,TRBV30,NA,TGTGCCTGGACCCCCGGGCCGGCTCAGCCCCAGCATTTT,CAWTPGPAQPQHF
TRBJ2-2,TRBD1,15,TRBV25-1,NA,TGTGCCAGCAGTGAACCAGGGGGCCTTACCGGGGAGCTGTTTTTT,CASSEPGGLTGELFF
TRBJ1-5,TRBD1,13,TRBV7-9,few,TGTGCCAGCACCCGACAGGGAAATCAGCCCCAGCATTTT,CASTRQGNQPQHF
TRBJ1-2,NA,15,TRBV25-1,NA,TGTGCCAGCAGTGATAATCGGGGGGTAGTCTATGGCTACACCTTC,CASSDNRGVVYGYTF
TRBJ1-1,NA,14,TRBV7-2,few,TGTGCCAGCAGCTTTCGAGACATGAACACTGAAGCTTTCTTT,CASSFRDMNTEAFF
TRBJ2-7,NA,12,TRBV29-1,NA,TGCAGCGCCGTTAAACAGGGCAACGAGCAGTACTTC,CSAVKQGNEQYF
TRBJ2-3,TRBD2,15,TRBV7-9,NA,TGTGCCAGTAGCCTACTAGCGGGAGTACAAGATACGCAGTATTTT,CASSLLAGVQDTQYF
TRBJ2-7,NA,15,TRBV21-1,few,TGTGCCAGCAGCGACCGAGACCCACGATCCTACGAGCAGTACTTC,CASSDRDPRSYEQYF
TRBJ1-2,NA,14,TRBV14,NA,TGTGCCAGCAGCCAAGATCTGGGGGCCTATGGCTACACCTTC,CASSQDLGAYGYTF
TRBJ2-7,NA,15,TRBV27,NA,TGTGCCAGCAGTCTGACTGACGGGAGAGTGAACGAGCAGTACTTC,CASSLTDGRVNEQYF
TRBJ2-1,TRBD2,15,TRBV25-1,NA,TGTGCCAGCAGTGAACCTAGCGGGTTTCTCAATGAGCAGTTCTTC,CASSEPSGFLNEQFF
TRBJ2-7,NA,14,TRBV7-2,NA,TGTGCCAGCAGCGAAACTATCTTGGGATACGAGCAGTACTTC,CASSETILGYEQYF
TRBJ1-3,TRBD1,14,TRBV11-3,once,TGTGCCAGCAGCATGGACAGGGCTGGAAACACCATATATTTT,CASSMDRAGNTIYF
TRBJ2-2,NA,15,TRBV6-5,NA,TGTGCCAGCAGGCCGCGCTACGCGAACACCGGGGAGCTGTTTTTT,CASRPRYANTGELFF
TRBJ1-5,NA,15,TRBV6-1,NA,TGTGCCAGCAGTGCCTTACAGGGAATTAATCAGCCCCAGCATTTT,CASSALQGINQPQHF
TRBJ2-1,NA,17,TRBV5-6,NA,TGTGCCAGCAGCTTGGGGGTCTCAGGGGGAGGCCACAATGAGCAGTTCTTC,CASSLGVSGGGHNEQFF
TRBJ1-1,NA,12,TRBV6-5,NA,TGTGCCAGCAGAACGATCAACACTGAAGCTTTCTTT,CASRTINTEAFF
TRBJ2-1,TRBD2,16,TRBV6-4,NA,TGTGCCAGCAGTCTAGAGGCGGGGGGGTCCTACAATGAGCAGTTCTTC,CASSLEAGGSYNEQFF
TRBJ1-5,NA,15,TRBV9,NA,TGTGCCAGCAGCGTAGACGGCCAGGTTAATCAGCCCCAGCATTTT,CASSVDGQVNQPQHF
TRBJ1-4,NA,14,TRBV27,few,TGTGCCAGCAGTTTCTGGGGAGGGGATGAAAAACTGTTTTTT,CASSFWGGDEKLFF